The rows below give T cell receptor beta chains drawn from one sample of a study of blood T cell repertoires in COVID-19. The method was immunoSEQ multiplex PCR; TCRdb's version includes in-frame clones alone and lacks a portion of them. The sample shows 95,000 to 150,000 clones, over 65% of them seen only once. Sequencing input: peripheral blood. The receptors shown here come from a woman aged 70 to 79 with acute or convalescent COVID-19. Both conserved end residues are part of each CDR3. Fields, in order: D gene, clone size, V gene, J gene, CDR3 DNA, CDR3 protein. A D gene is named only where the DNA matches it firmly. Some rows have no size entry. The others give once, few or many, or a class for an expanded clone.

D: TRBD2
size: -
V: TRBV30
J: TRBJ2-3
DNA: TGTGCCTGGAGTGTAATTCCCCCCCAGCGGGGGGATCCAGATACGCAGTATTTT
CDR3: CAWSVIPPQRGDPDTQYF

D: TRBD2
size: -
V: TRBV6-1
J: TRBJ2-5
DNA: TGTGCCAGCAGTGATTCACTAGCGGAAGAGACCCAGTACTTC
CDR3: CASSDSLAEETQYF

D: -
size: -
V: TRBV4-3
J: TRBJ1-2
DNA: TGCGCCAGCAGCCAAGATTTGGCAGGGTTTAACTATGGCTACACCTTC
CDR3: CASSQDLAGFNYGYTF

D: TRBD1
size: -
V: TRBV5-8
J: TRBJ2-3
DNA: TGTGCCAGCAGCTTGACAGGGGAAATAGATACGCAGTATTTT
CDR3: CASSLTGEIDTQYF

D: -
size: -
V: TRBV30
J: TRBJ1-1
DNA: TGTGCCTGGAGTGTACGTGCAGTTAAGAACACTGAAGCTTTCTTT
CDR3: CAWSVRAVKNTEAFF

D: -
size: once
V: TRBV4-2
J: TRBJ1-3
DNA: TGTGCCAGCAGCCAAGTTCAACAGACAGTCACCATATATTTT
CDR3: CASSQVQQTVTIYF

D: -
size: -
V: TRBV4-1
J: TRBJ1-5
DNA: TGCGCCAGCAGCCCTCGCGGGGGCGATCAGCCCCAGCATTTT
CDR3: CASSPRGGDQPQHF

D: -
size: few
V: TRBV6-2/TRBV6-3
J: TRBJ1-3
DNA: TGTGCCAGCAGTTCCACAGGGTTTGGAAACACCATATATTTT
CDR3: CASSSTGFGNTIYF

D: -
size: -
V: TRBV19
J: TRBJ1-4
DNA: TGTGCCAGTAGAAAAGGGGCGATTGAAAAACTGTTTTTT
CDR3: CASRKGAIEKLFF

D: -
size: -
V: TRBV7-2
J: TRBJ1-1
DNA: TGTGCCAGCAGCTTAACTTCTAGCACTGAAGCTTTCTTT
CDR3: CASSLTSSTEAFF

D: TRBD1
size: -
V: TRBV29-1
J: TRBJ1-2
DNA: TGCAGCGTGTCTAGGGGGCATCCTAACTATGGCTACACCTTC
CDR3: CSVSRGHPNYGYTF

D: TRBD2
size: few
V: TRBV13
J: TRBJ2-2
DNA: TGTGCCAGCAGCTCCCTCTACGGGGGGGAGGACACCGGGGAGCTGTTTTTT
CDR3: CASSSLYGGEDTGELFF

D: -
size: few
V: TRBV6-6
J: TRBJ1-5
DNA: TGTGCCAGCAGTTACCCGGGGGGGAACAATCAGCCCCAGCATTTT
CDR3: CASSYPGGNNQPQHF

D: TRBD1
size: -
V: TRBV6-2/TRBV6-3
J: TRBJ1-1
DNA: TGTGCCAGCAGCCCTGACAGGGCGAACATGAACACTGAAGCTTTCTTT
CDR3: CASSPDRANMNTEAFF

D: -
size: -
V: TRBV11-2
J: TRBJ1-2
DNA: TGTGCCAGCAGCTCGGACAGTCTCTATGGCTACACCTTC
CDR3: CASSSDSLYGYTF

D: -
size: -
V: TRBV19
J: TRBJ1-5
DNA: TGTGCCAGTAGTTCCGGACATGTAGACAATCAGCCCCAGCATTTT
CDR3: CASSSGHVDNQPQHF

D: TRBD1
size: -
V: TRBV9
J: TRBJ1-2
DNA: TGTGCCAGCAGCGACCGACCGGGACAGGGATTCGGCTACACCTTC
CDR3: CASSDRPGQGFGYTF

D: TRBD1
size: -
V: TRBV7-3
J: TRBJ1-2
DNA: TGTGCCAGCAGCATAACGGGACAGGCGATCTATGGCTACACCTTC
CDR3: CASSITGQAIYGYTF

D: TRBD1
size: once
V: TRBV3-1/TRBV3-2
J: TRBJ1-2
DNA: TGTGCCAGCAGCCAGAGGACAGGGAGGGGCTACACCTTC
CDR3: CASSQRTGRGYTF

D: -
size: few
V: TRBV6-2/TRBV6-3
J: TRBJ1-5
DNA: TGTGCCAGCAGTATCGACAGGACGTTGCAGCCCCAGCATTTT
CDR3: CASSIDRTLQPQHF

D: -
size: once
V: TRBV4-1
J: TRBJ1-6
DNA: TGCGCCAGCAGCCCATACCCACCTACAGAGAGCTATAATTCACCCCTCCACTTT
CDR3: CASSPYPPTESYNSPLHF

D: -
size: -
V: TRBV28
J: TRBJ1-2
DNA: TGTGCCAGCAGTTCGCTGGCAGGTTTCGGCTACACCTTC
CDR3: CASSSLAGFGYTF

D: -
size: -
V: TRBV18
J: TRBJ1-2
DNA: TGTGCCAGCTCACCCGACGGGTCCTATGGCTACACCTTC
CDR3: CASSPDGSYGYTF

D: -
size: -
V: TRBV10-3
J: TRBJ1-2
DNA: TGTGCCATCAGTTACGGGGAATCATATGGCTACACCTTC
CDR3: CAISYGESYGYTF

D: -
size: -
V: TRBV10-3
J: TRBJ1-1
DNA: TGTGCCATCAGGGCGGGGGACACTGAAGCTTTCTTT
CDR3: CAIRAGDTEAFF

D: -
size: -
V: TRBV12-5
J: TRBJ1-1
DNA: TGTGCTAGTGGTGCCCAGGGGTTCACTGAAGCTTTCTTT
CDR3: CASGAQGFTEAFF

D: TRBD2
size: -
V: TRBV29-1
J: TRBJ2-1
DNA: TGCAGCGTCACCCAGGGACTAGCGCCTTACAATGAGCAGTTCTTC
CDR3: CSVTQGLAPYNEQFF

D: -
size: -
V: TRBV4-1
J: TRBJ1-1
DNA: TGCGCCAGCAGCCAAGATGAGGTTTGGAACACTGAAGCTTTCTTT
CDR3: CASSQDEVWNTEAFF

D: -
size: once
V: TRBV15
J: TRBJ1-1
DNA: TGTGCCACCAGCAGAGATACGGGGACTGAAGCTTTCTTT
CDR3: CATSRDTGTEAFF

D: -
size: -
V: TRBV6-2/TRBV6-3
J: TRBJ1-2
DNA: TGTGCCAGCAGTTATCCGGGGAGAGTGGACTATGGCTACACCTTC
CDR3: CASSYPGRVDYGYTF

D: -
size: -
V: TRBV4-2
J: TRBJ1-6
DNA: TGTGCCAGCAGCCAAGATCTTTCAGGAGGCGCGAACTCACCCCTCCACTTT
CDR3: CASSQDLSGGANSPLHF

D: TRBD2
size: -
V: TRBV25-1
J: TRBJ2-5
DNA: TGTGCCAGCAGTGAACTAGCGGGGGGACGGGGGACCCAGTACTTC
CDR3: CASSELAGGRGTQYF

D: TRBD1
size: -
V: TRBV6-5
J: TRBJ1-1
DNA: TGTGCCAGCAGTAACGGACAGGGGTGGAACACTGAAGCTTTCTTT
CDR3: CASSNGQGWNTEAFF

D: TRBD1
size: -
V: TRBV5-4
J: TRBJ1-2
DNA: TGTGCCAGCAGCCGGACAGGGGGCGGATATGGCTACACCTTC
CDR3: CASSRTGGGYGYTF

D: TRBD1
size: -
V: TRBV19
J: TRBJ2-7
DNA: TGTGCCAGTAGTCCAGACAGGGGTTCCAGGGGCGAGCAGTACTTC
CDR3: CASSPDRGSRGEQYF

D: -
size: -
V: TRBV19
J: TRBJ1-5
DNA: -
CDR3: CASTSDRGWNQPQHF

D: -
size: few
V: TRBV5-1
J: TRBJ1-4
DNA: TGCGCCAGCAGCAAGACCGAGAGGAATGAAAAACTGTTTTTT
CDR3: CASSKTERNEKLFF

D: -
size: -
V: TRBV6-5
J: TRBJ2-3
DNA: TGTGCCACCAGGAGGGGGCTGGGCACAGATACGCAGTATTTT
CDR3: CATRRGLGTDTQYF

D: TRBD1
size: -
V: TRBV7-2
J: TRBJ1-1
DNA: TGTGCCAGCAGCTTTCAGGGGGGAACTGAAGCTTTCTTT
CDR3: CASSFQGGTEAFF

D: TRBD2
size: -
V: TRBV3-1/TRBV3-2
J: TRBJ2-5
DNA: TGTGCCAGCAGCCAGAGCGGGGGCCCCTCCTGGGAGACCCAGTACTTC
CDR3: CASSQSGGPSWETQYF

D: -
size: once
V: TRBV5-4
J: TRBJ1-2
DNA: TGTGCCAGCAGCGGCGCTTGGGCCCAGGGAGGCTACACCTTC
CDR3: CASSGAWAQGGYTF

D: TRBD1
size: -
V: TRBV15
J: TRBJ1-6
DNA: TGTGCCACCAGCAGAGATCGACAGGGGGATTCACCCCTCCACTTT
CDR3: CATSRDRQGDSPLHF

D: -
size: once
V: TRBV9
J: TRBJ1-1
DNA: TGTGCCAGCAGCGTAGGGGACAACCCGAACACTGAAGCTTTCTTT
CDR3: CASSVGDNPNTEAFF

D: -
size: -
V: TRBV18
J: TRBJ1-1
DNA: TGTGCCAGCCAAGGGGATCCGAACACTGAAGCTTTCTTT
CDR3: CASQGDPNTEAFF

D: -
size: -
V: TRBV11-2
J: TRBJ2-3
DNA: TGTGCCAGCAGCCATCCCGGAAGACTCCCAATTAGCGGTACGCAGTATTTT
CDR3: CASSHPGRLPISGTQYF

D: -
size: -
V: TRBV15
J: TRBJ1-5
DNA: TGTGCCACCAGCAGAGAGGGGGCAGGGAACCAGCCCCAGCATTTT
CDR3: CATSREGAGNQPQHF

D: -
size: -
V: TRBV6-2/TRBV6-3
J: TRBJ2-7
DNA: TGTGCCAGCAGTTACTCGTGGGCAGGGGCGACCTACGAGCAGTACTTC
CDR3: CASSYSWAGATYEQYF

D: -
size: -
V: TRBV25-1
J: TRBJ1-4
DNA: TGTGCCAGCAGTGCGTCAGCAACTAATGAAAAACTGTTTTTT
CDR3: CASSASATNEKLFF

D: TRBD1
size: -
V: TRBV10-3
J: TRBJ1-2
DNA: TGTGCCATCAGTGACGGACAGGGCGAGTCACTGGGCTACACCTTC
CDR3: CAISDGQGESLGYTF

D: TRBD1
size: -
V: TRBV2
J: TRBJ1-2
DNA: TGTGCCAGCGGGACAGGGAGCTATGGCTACACCTTC
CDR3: CASGTGSYGYTF